These 17 T cell receptor beta chains originate from one sample sequenced in a study of T cells in women clearing cervical HPV infection. Data came from immunoSEQ multiplex PCR; TCRdb stores just in-frame clones and leaves some out. This sample contains some 40,000 clones. Sequencing used blood buffy coat. The source is a woman between 18 and 75 years old with a cervical HPV16 infection that either progressed to CIN3+ or cleared (not recorded which).

Remarks on this clone: The read falls 3 residues short of the CDR3 end, and the missing part is taken from the germline J gene. This chain connects TRBV7-9 to TRBJ1-6; TRBD1 is a possible D gene (5 bases). Germline values: CDR1 SEHNR, CDR2 FQNEAQ (reference sequence). V lost 3 bases and J lost 7, with 13 bases in between. The CDR3 contains 15 residues. The chain's CDR3 is CASSLGGALNSPLHF. The sequenced part of the CDR3 DNA is TGTGCCAGCAGCTTGGGAGGGGCCCTCAATTCACCC.

With regard to this clone: Read data end 3 residues before the CDR3 end; the end is taken from the germline J gene. The chain employs TRBV30 and TRBJ2-6; possibly TRBD2 for D (6 bases). This CDR3 region has 15 residues. V lost 7 bases and J lost 4, with 17 bases in between. Germline loops: CDR1 GTSNPN, CDR2 SVGIG (reference sequence). CDR3 DNA (partial): TGTGCCTACCACTTCGGGGGAACGGGGGCCAACGTC. It yields the protein CAYHFGGTGANV. The whole CDR3 sequence is CAYHFGGTGANVLTF.

In regard to this clone: The read stops 3 residues short of the end of the CDR3; the missing end is completed from the germline J gene. V is TRBV9 and J is TRBJ2-3; 9 bases align to TRBD2. The CDR3 length is 16 residues. Per germline, CDR1 SGDLS and CDR2 YYNGEE. V was clipped by 4 bases and J by 2 bases; unmatched bases: 8. The CDR3 loop reads CASSSGTSHITDTQYF. Incomplete CDR3 DNA: TGTGCCAGCAGCTCCGGGACTAGCCATATCACAGATACG.

Concerning this clone: The read halts 3 residues ahead of the CDR3 end, with the missing end drawn from the germline J gene. The chain uses TRBV5-1 and TRBJ1-4; 9 positions match TRBD1. V was clipped by 1 base and J by 5 bases; unmatched bases: 3. Germline loops: CDR1 SGHRS, CDR2 YFSETQ. The CDR3 totals 15 residues. CDR3 DNA (partial): TGCGCCAGCAGCTTGTTACAGGGGGCGAATGAAAAA. Residues: CASSLLQGANEK. The full CDR3 protein is CASSLLQGANEKLFF. The full variable domain, in which reference TRBV5-1 and TRBJ1-4 provide the parts outside the CDR3, is KAGVTQTPRYLIKTRGQQVTLSCSPISGHRSVSWYQQTPGQGLQFLFEYFSETQRNKGNFPGRFSGRQFSNSRSEMNVSTLELGDSALYLCASSLLQGANEKLFFGSGTQLSVL.

In regard to this clone: The CDR3 goes on 3 residues after the read ends, and that part is filled in from the germline J gene. The chain combines TRBV19 with TRBJ2-4; D might be TRBD1 (6 bases). Per germline, CDR1 LNHDA and CDR2 SQIVND (reference sequence). V lost 8 bases and J 1 base, leaving 21 bases between the germline ends. The CDR3 sequence is 17 residues long. Incomplete CDR3 DNA: TGTGCCAGTGCCCCCTTACAGGGCATGCGGGCCAAAAACATT. Translated: CASAPLQGMRAKNI. The full-length CDR3 reads as CASAPLQGMRAKNIQYF.

A word on this clone: The sequence runs out 3 residues before the end of the CDR3; the remainder is reconstructed from the germline J gene. The gene calls are TRBV2 and TRBJ2-7, with a possible D match to TRBD2 (5 bases). Germline V gene sequence: CDR1 SNHLY, CDR2 FYNNEI. The V end lost 8 bases, the J end lost 0 bases, and 11 bases lay between the germline ends. The CDR3 consists of 13 residues. CDR3 residues: CASSKADSYEQYF. Incomplete CDR3 DNA: TGTGCCAGCTCTAAAGCGGACTCCTACGAG.

Remarks on this clone: From the germline J gene comes the end of the CDR3, since the read stops 3 residues before it. The chain has TRBV5-1 and TRBJ2-5; D remains ambiguous. V lost 4 bases to trimming and J lost 2 bases, with 3 bases between them. This CDR3 is 11 amino acids long. Germline lookup yields CDR1 SGHRS and CDR2 YFSETQ. The CDR3 reads CASSVQETQYF. Partial CDR3 DNA: TGCGCCAGCAGCGTACAAGAGACC.

The sequenced CDR3 bases are TGTGCCAGCAGCTTGGGGGGCCCCGAGGGTGAGACG. It yields the protein CASSLGGPEGET. The whole CDR3 protein is CASSLGGPEGETQYF. The V gene is TRBV5-5, the J gene TRBJ2-3; D possibly matches TRBD1 or TRBD2 (5 bases each). The read finishes 3 residues shy of the CDR3 end, and the germline J gene is used to complete it. This CDR3 contains 15 residues. The germline gives CDR1 SGHKS, CDR2 YYEKEE (reference sequence).

Comments on this clone: Coverage ceases 3 residues before the CDR3 finishes, and the germline J gene fills in the end. J is TRBJ2-7 and V is TRBV29-1; tentatively, D is TRBD1 (5 bases). Germline-derived CDR1 and CDR2 are SQVTM and ANQGSEA. CDR3 size: 14 residues. V was pared by 3 bases and J by 5 bases, with 17 bases between. Partial CDR3 DNA: TGCAGCGTTGATTCTCCAGGGCTGACCGACGAG. Translating gives CSVDSPGLTDE. The full CDR3 reads CSVDSPGLTDEQYF.

Points on this clone: The sequence runs out 3 residues before the end of the CDR3; the remainder is reconstructed from the germline J gene. Other nucleotide sequences in the sample specify the same CDR3. This rearrangement joins TRBV6-1 to TRBJ2-7; D gene unclear. The germline gives CDR1 MNHNS, CDR2 SASEGT. Trimming removed 2 bases at V and 4 bases at J, with 6 bases between. The CDR3 length is 12 residues. CDR3 sequence: CASSEPGYEQYF. The sequenced part of the CDR3 DNA is TGTGCCAGCAGTGAACCCGGGTACGAG.

Regarding this clone: The read terminates 3 residues before the CDR3 end, so the remaining end is supplied by the germline J gene. The chain recombines TRBV5-1 with TRBJ2-2; D remains unclear. The CDR3 length is 14 residues. Per germline, CDR1 SGHRS and CDR2 YFSETQ. V lost 4 bases and J lost 7, with 14 bases in between. The CDR3 loop is CASSRDMSYGELFF. CDR3 bases read: TGCGCCAGCAGCCGTGACATGAGTTACGGGGAG.

As for this clone: The read finishes 3 residues shy of the CDR3 end, and the germline J gene is used to complete it. This chain joins TRBV20-1 and TRBJ2-7; 7 bases are shared with TRBD2. V was pared by 2 bases and J by 2 bases, with 3 bases of the junction left unmatched. CDR1 is DFQATT, CDR2 SNEGSKA, per germline (reference sequence). This CDR3 region has 13 residues. The CDR3: CSARPSGAYEQYF. The CDR3 bases that were read are TGCAGTGCTAGACCTAGCGGAGCCTACGAG.

About this clone itself: The CDR3 end falls 3 residues outside the read, so it is completed with the germline J gene. The identical CDR3 is also encoded by other nucleotide sequences in the sample. V is TRBV7-9 and J is TRBJ1-3; the D gene is possibly TRBD1 (6 bases). Trimming cost V 3 bases and J 5 bases, with 11 bases left between them. From germline, CDR1 is SEHNR and CDR2 FQNEAQ (reference sequence). The CDR3 sequence is 14 residues long. The CDR3 sequence is CASSFYRDRNTIYF. The part of the CDR3 DNA that was read is TGTGCCAGCAGCTTTTACAGGGATAGAAACACC.

Concerning this clone: The CDR3 is cut off 3 residues early in the read; its end comes from the germline J gene. The chain combines TRBV7-2 with TRBJ2-3; weak D call: TRBD2 (7 bases). Germline CDR1 and CDR2: SGHTA and FQGNSA. The CDR3 length is 15 residues. The CDR3 DNA, read in part, is TGTGCCAGCAGCTTCGGCGGACTAGGGGGAGAGACG. Translation gives CASSFGGLGGET. The CDR3, in full, reads CASSFGGLGGETQYF.

On this clone itself: Mismatch with germline at one junction end may stem from a read error. CDR3 sequence: CASSQSDRGSGNTIYF. The sequenced part of the CDR3 DNA is TGCGCCAGCAGCCAGTCCGACAGGGGCTCTGGAAACACC. The chain carries TRBV4-2 and TRBJ1-3, with 8 bases identical to TRBD1. The read gets to within 3 residues of the CDR3 end, and the germline J gene fills in the rest. The CDR3 covers 16 residues. CDR1 LGHNA and CDR2 YNFKEQ come from the germline V gene.

Of note for this clone: The sequence runs out 3 residues before the end of the CDR3; the remainder is reconstructed from the germline J gene. V is TRBV18 and J is TRBJ2-2; TRBD1 is a possible D gene (6 bases). The CDR3 covers 15 residues. The germline V gene has CDR1 KGHSH and CDR2 LQKENI. The sequenced CDR3 bases are TGTGCCAGTCAGGACAGAACTCTTGGGGCCAACGTG. Amino acids: CASQDRTLGANV. The CDR3 in its entirety is CASQDRTLGANVLFF.

Remarks on this clone: Read sequence stops 3 residues before the CDR3 end, and the germline J gene provides the missing end. The chain carries TRBV20-1 and TRBJ1-5; maybe TRBD1 (5 bases). From germline, CDR1 is DFQATT and CDR2 SNEGSKA (reference sequence). The CDR3 extends over 12 amino acids. Trimming took off 3 bases at V and 5 bases at J, with 8 bases between the two ends. The DNA read from the CDR3 is TGCAGTGCTAGTAAAGGGGATCAGCCC. Its translation: CSASKGDQP. The whole CDR3 reads CSASKGDQPQHF.